This section outlines one TCR beta chain sequence together with its context. At one boundary the junction diverges from the germline segment, which might be a read error. TCRdb ran MiXCR on the 5' RACE reads and lists one entry per CDR3 protein. The sample yields 55,000 to 70,000 distinct CDR3 sequences, around 28% seen once. The germline V gene encodes CDR1 SGHRS and CDR2 YFSETQ. The length of the CDR3 is 16 residues. This rearrangement joins TRBV5-1 to TRBJ2-5; D is undetermined. Sequenced: tumor-infiltrating memory CD4+ T cells sorted from the breast tumor. Subset meaning: memory CD4+ T cells, CD4+CD45RO+CD25-. This clonotype was sampled from a female donor with breast cancer. Written as DNA, the CDR3 is TGCGCCAGCGGCTTGGCCCGTTCCAGCAGGCAAGAGACCCAGTACTTC. Translation: CASGLARSSRQETQYF.